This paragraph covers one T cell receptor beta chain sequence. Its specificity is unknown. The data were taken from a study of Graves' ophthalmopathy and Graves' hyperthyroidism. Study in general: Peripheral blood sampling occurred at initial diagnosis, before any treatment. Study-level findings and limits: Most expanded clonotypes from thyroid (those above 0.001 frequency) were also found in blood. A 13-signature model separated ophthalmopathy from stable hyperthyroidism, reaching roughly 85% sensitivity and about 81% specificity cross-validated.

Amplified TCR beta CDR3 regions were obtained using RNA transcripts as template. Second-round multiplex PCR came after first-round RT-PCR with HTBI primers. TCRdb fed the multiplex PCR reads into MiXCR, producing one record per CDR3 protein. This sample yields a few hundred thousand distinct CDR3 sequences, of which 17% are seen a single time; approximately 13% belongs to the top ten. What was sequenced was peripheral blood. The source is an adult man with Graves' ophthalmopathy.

CDR3 protein: CASSESLVQETQYF. The CDR3 nucleotides are TGTGCCAGCAGTGAGAGTCTGGTCCAAGAGACCCAGTACTTC. This sequence joins TRBV6-1 and TRBJ2-5, with D hard to call. Trimming pared 3 bases from V and 1 base from J, leaving 9 bases between. The CDR3 sequence is 14 residues long. Per germline, CDR1 MNHNS and CDR2 SASEGT.